This record concerns one T cell receptor beta chain sequence. Its specificity is unknown. Primers included in the PCR were 60 Vbeta and 13 Jbeta primers. Assay: immunoSEQ multiplex PCR; the TCRdb copy retains only in-frame clones and omits some. The data hold 200,000 to 300,000 clones, with about four fifths observed a single time. The data belong to a study of cytomegalovirus exposure and HLA in healthy donors. Study background: An early data release held around 80 million unique TCRs from HLA-typed donors. Findings and caveats of the study: Reportedly, TCR beta sequences accurately predicted HLA-A and HLA-B alleles in most subjects. A classifier reportedly called cytomegalovirus status with high sensitivity and specificity.

Germline CDR1 reads SNHLY; CDR2 reads FYNNEI. This CDR3 has 13 amino acids. Trimming took off 6 bases at V and 6 bases at J, with 14 bases between the two ends. The origin of this receptor is a woman aged 40 to 50 in good health and CMV-seropositive. The chain combines TRBV2 with TRBJ1-2; weak D call: TRBD1 (6 bases). Sequencing was carried out using PBMCs. The CDR3 sequence: CASRDTGYDGYTF. In DNA, the CDR3 is TGTGCCAGCAGAGACACAGGGTATGATGGCTACACCTTC.